These T cell receptor beta chains were read from a single sample in a study of Tregs in tolerant kidney transplant recipients. Assay used: immunoSEQ multiplex PCR; TCRdb lists only in-frame clones, some missing. The data hold some 80,000 clones, with under 98% observed a single time. The sample was CD4+ T cells from blood, taken before the transplant. The receptors originated from a human donor who received a combined kidney and bone marrow transplant. Both conserved end residues are trimmed from each CDR3. Fields, in order: V gene, J gene, CDR3 protein.

>TRBV6-6|TRBJ1-1
ASSHLRTGNTEAF
>TRBV19|TRBJ1-1
ASSIWGGNSRSTEAF
>TRBV18|TRBJ1-2
ASSEALGESGYT
>TRBV4-3|TRBJ2-1
ASSQDSGGGSNEQF
>TRBV7-7|TRBJ2-1
ASSLDRDNEQF
>TRBV4-2|TRBJ1-2
ASSQDPGGGRPWVYGYT
>TRBV23-1|TRBJ1-2
ASTWRLAYGYT
>TRBV11-3|TRBJ1-1
ASSRTDSRPEAF
>TRBV11-2|TRBJ2-3
ASSLEGGGDTQY
>TRBV10-1|TRBJ1-2
ASIPTGQGDYGYT
>TRBV30|TRBJ2-7
AWSGASGSYEQY
>TRBV25-1|TRBJ1-6
ASSEWDRGLNSPLH
>TRBV7-2|TRBJ2-3
ASSPLASTDTQY
>TRBV5-4|TRBJ1-6
ASSWPGQGGSPLH
>TRBV19|TRBJ1-3
ASSIFSSLGGVGNTIY
>TRBV10-3|TRBJ1-2
AISDLVQGGYT
>TRBV7-2|TRBJ1-2
ASSSSDRYPFGYT
>TRBV30|TRBJ1-1
AWSPRQFTEAF
>TRBV7-9|TRBJ2-3
ASSLPQGGDTQY
>TRBV19|TRBJ2-3
ASSTLPRSLPTDTQY
>TRBV30|TRBJ2-7
AGKGQGAHEQY
>TRBV7-3|TRBJ2-5
ASSPRRGETQY
>TRBV29-1|TRBJ2-5
SAGGRLARGETQY
>TRBV11-3|TRBJ2-2
ASSFGLAGGMTGELF
>TRBV5-1|TRBJ1-3
ASSSSAAGSGNTIY
>TRBV7-7|TRBJ2-7
ASSLGAGQGVHEQY
>TRBV7-2|TRBJ2-5
ASSLGGRRIETQY
>TRBV4-1|TRBJ1-5
ASSQARVNQPQH
>TRBV6-1|TRBJ1-2
ASRETGTYGYT
>TRBV30|TRBJ2-5
AWSELQETQY
>TRBV19|TRBJ1-2
ASSIVGLGQGDGYT
>TRBV5-4|TRBJ2-7
ASSSPGRSYEQY
>TRBV4-1|TRBJ2-7
ASSRTGEVYEQY